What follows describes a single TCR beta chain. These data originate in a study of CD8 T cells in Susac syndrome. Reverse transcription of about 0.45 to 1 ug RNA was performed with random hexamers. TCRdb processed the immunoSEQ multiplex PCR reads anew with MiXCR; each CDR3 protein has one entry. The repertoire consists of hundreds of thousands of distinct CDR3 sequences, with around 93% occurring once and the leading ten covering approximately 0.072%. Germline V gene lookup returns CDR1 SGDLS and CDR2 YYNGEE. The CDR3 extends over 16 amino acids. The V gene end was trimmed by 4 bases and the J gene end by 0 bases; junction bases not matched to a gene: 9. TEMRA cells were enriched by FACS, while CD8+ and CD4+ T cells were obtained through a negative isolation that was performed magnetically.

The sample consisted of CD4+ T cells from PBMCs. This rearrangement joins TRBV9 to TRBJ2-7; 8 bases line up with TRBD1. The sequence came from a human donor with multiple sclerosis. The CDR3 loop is CASSHLQGAHSYEQYV. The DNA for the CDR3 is TGTGCCAGCAGCCACCTTCAGGGGGCTCACTCCTACGAGCAGTACGTC.